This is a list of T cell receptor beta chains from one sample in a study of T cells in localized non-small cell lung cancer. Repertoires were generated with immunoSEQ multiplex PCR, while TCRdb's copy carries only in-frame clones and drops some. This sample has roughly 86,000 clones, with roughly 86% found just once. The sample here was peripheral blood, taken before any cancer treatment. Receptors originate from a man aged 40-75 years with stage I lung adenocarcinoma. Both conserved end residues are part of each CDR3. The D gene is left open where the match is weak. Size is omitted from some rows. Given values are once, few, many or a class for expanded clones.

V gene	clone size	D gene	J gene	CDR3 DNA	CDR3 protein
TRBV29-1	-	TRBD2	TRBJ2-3	TGCAGCGCGACTAGCGGGAGGAATCCAGATACGCAGTATTTT	CSATSGRNPDTQYF
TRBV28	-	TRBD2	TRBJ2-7	TGTGCCAGCAGAAACGGGGGAGGGCGCATAGTCGAGCAGTACTTC	CASRNGGGRIVEQYF
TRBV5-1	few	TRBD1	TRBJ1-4	TGCGCCAGCAGCTCGCGTTCCGGGACAGACAATGAAAAACTGTTTTTT	CASSSRSGTDNEKLFF
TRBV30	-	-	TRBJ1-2	TGTGCCTGGAGTGAAGGGTCAGTGTCGGGCTATGGCTACACCTTC	CAWSEGSVSGYGYTF
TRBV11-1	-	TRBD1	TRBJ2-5	TGTGCCAGCAGCCGCCAGACCGGGACAGCTAAGACCCAGTACTTC	CASSRQTGTAKTQYF
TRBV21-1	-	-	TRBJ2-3	TGTGCCAGCAGACCCCGGGGGGCAAGCCACCGCACAGATACGCAGTATTTT	CASRPRGASHRTDTQYF
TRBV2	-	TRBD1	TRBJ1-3	TGTGCCAGCAGTCTCGCAGAGACAGGGGCAGGAAACACCATATATTTT	CASSLAETGAGNTIYF
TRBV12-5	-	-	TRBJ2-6	TGTGCTAGTGGTTTGGAGGCTGGGGCCAACGTCCTGACTTTC	CASGLEAGANVLTF
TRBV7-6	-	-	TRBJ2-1	TGTGCCAGCAGCTTAACTAATCTAATCAATGAGCAGTTCTTC	CASSLTNLINEQFF
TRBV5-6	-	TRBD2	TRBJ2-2	TGTGCCAGCAGCCCGGGACTAGCTAGGGTCACCGGGGAGCTGTTTTTT	CASSPGLARVTGELFF
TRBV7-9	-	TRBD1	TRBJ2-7	TGTGCCAGCGGACGACAGGGCAGGTACGAGCAGTACTTC	CASGRQGRYEQYF
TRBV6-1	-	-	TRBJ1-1	TGTGCCAGCTCCCACACGTCGGGGAACACTGAAGCTTTCTTT	CASSHTSGNTEAFF
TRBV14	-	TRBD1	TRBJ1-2	TGTGCCAGCAGTCCAGGGGGCTATGGCTACACCTTC	CASSPGGYGYTF
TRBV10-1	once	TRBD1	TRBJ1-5	TGCGCCAGTGACAGGGGCCTATATAGCAATCAGCCCCAGCATTTT	CASDRGLYSNQPQHF
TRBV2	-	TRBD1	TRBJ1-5	TGTGCCAGCAGGGAATACAGGGGAGACAATCAGCCCCAGCATTTT	CASREYRGDNQPQHF
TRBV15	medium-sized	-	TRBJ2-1	TGTGCCACCAGCTCGAGACAGTCCAATGAGCAGTTCTTC	CATSSRQSNEQFF
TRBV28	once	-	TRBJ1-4	TGTGCCAGCAGTTTAGGGGGCTCTAATGAAAAACTGTTTTTT	CASSLGGSNEKLFF
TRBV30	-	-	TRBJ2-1	TGTGCCTGGAGCACTCCCGGGAGTGTTGATGAGCAGTTCTTC	CAWSTPGSVDEQFF
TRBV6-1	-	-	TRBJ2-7	TGTGCCAGCAGTGAATCCCGGAGCACCAATTTTCGTCGTTCCTACGAGCAGTACTTC	CASSESRSTNFRRSYEQYF
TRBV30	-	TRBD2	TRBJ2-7	TGTGCCTGGAGCGGACCTAGCGGGGTTACCTCCTACGAGCAGTACTTC	CAWSGPSGVTSYEQYF
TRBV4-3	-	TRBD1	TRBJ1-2	TGCGCCAGCAGCCACCTGGGACAGGGCTATGGCTACACCTTC	CASSHLGQGYGYTF
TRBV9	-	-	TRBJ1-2	TGTGCCAGCAGCCCTTCGACAGGCGGCTTTGACTATGGCTACACCTTC	CASSPSTGGFDYGYTF
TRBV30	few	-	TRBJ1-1	TGTGCCTGCCACCGGCGCCGGCAGACGACCTTGAACACTGAAGCTTTCTTT	CACHRRRQTTLNTEAFF
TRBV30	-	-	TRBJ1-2	TGTGCCTGGAGTGTGGAATTTCCTATGCGCTACACCTTC	CAWSVEFPMRYTF
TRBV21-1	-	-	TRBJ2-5	TGTGCCAGCAGCAAAATGAAGGGAACTACCCGAGAGACCCAGTACTTC	CASSKMKGTTRETQYF
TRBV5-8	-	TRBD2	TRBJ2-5	TGTGCCAGCAGCCTAGTAGGCGGGGGAATTAAAGAGACCCAGTACTTC	CASSLVGGGIKETQYF
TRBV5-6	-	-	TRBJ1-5	TGTGCCAGCAGCTTGGAGGCCTATAATCAGCCCCAGCATTTT	CASSLEAYNQPQHF
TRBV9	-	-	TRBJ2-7	TGTGCCAGCAGCGTCGGGGGAGGGGGGACGTGGCAGTACTTC	CASSVGGGGTWQYF
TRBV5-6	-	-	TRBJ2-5	TGTGCCAGCAGCTTGGCGCCAGGGTTGCGAGAGACCCAGTACTTC	CASSLAPGLRETQYF
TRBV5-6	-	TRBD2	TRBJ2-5	TGTGCCAGCAGCTTTTACGCGGGAGGGTACCAAGAGACCCAGTACTTC	CASSFYAGGYQETQYF
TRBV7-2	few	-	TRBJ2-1	TGTGCCAGCAGCTTAGCGGGACTGGTGAACAATGAGCAGTTCTTC	CASSLAGLVNNEQFF
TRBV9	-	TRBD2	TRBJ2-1	TGTGCCAGCAGCCCCCCGGGACTAGGGGTTGGTGAGCAGTTCTTC	CASSPPGLGVGEQFF
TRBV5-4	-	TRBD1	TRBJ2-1	TGTGCCAGCAGCTCCGGGACAGGGGTTTCCTACAATGAGCAGTTCTTC	CASSSGTGVSYNEQFF
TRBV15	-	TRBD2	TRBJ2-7	TGTGCCACCAGCAGGTCAAGCGGGAGGGCCTATTTTGCTGGCGAGCAGTACTTC	CATSRSSGRAYFAGEQYF
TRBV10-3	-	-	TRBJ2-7	TGTGCCATCAGTGAGTCCTGGGGAGAGACCTACGAGCAGTACTTC	CAISESWGETYEQYF
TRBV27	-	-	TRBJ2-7	TGTGCCAGCAGTTTAATTGGGTATCCCCCCTACGAGCAGTACTTC	CASSLIGYPPYEQYF
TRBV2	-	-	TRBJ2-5	TGTGCCAGCAGTGACACTGGCCGAATTTCCCAAGAGACCCAGTACTTC	CASSDTGRISQETQYF
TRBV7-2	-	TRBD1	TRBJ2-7	TGTGCCAGCAGCTTAGGGACAGGGGGCGAGCAGTACTTC	CASSLGTGGEQYF
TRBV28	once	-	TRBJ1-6	TGTGCCAGCAGTTTAACCAATAATTCACCCCTCCACTTT	CASSLTNNSPLHF
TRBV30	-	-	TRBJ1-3	TGTGCCTGGGACCTCGGACAGCCTGGAAACACCATATATTTT	CAWDLGQPGNTIYF
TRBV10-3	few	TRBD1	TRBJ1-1	TGTGCCATCAGTGGGGGCTCCGGGACAGGGCTGGTTGAAGCTTTCTTT	CAISGGSGTGLVEAFF
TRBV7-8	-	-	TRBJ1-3	TGTGCCAGCAGCTTCGACAGGTTACCTGGAAGCACCATATATTTT	CASSFDRLPGSTIYF
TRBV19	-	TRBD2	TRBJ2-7	TGTGCCAGTAGCACGGGACTATTAACCTACGAGCAGTACTTC	CASSTGLLTYEQYF
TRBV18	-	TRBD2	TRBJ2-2	TGTGCCAGCTCACCGCTAGCGGGGGCCCTAAACACCGGGGAGCTGTTTTTT	CASSPLAGALNTGELFF
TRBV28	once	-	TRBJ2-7	TGTGCCAGCAGCCTAAGCCCTAGCGCCCAGCGGAACGAGCAGTACTTC	CASSLSPSAQRNEQYF
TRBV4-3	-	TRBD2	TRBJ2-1	TGCGCCAGCAGCCCGACTAGCGGGGGATATTACAATGAGCAGTTCTTC	CASSPTSGGYYNEQFF
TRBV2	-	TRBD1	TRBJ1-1	TGTGCCAGCAGTCCCCAGGGGGCTACTGAAGCTTTCTTT	CASSPQGATEAFF
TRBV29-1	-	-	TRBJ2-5	TGCAGCGTTCAGCGGGCACAAGAGACCCAGTACTTC	CSVQRAQETQYF
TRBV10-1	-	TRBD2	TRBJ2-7	TGCGCCAGCAGTGAATCTAGCGGGGCAAGAGAGCAGTACTTC	CASSESSGAREQYF
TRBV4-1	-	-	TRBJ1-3	TGCGCCAGCAGCCTTGGGTTAAGCTACTCTGGAAACACCATATATTTT	CASSLGLSYSGNTIYF
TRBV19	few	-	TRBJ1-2	TGTGCCAGTAGTATCAGCACCTCGGGCTACACCTTC	CASSISTSGYTF
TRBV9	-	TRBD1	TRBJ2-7	TGTGCCAGCAGCGTGCCGGGACAGCGACCCTCCTACGAGCAGTACTTC	CASSVPGQRPSYEQYF
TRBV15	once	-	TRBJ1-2	TGTGCCACCAGCAGAGATACCCCGGACAGCAACTATGGCTACACCTTC	CATSRDTPDSNYGYTF
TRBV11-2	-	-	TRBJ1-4	TGTGCCAGCGCTCCGGGTCTTAATGAAAAACTGTTTTTT	CASAPGLNEKLFF